This T cell receptor (beta chain) was captured in a study of T cells in Graves' hyperthyroidism and ophthalmopathy. V lost 2 bases to trimming and J lost 2 bases, with 22 bases between them. Germline CDR1 DFQATT, CDR2 SNEGSKA (reference sequence). The CDR3 extends over 17 amino acids. As concerns this clonotype: This may stem from a read error, because a much larger clone lies one nucleotide away.

RNA transcripts yielded amplified TCR beta CDR3 regions. The primer set for the first-round RT-PCR of the TCR CDR3 was HTBI. From the multiplex PCR reads, TCRdb called clonotypes with MiXCR, one entry per CDR3 protein. Found here are about 360,000 distinct CDR3 sequences, over 10% of them singletons; the top ten hold around a tenth. The receptor's source is a woman under 30 with Graves' hyperthyroidism. The chain couples TRBV20-1 to TRBJ2-7; D is uncertain. The sample taken for sequencing was blood. The CDR3 DNA reads TGCAGTGCTAGAAAGGGTCCGAGGACCTCCCATCCCTACGAGCAGTACTTC. Amino acid sequence: CSARKGPRTSHPYEQYF.